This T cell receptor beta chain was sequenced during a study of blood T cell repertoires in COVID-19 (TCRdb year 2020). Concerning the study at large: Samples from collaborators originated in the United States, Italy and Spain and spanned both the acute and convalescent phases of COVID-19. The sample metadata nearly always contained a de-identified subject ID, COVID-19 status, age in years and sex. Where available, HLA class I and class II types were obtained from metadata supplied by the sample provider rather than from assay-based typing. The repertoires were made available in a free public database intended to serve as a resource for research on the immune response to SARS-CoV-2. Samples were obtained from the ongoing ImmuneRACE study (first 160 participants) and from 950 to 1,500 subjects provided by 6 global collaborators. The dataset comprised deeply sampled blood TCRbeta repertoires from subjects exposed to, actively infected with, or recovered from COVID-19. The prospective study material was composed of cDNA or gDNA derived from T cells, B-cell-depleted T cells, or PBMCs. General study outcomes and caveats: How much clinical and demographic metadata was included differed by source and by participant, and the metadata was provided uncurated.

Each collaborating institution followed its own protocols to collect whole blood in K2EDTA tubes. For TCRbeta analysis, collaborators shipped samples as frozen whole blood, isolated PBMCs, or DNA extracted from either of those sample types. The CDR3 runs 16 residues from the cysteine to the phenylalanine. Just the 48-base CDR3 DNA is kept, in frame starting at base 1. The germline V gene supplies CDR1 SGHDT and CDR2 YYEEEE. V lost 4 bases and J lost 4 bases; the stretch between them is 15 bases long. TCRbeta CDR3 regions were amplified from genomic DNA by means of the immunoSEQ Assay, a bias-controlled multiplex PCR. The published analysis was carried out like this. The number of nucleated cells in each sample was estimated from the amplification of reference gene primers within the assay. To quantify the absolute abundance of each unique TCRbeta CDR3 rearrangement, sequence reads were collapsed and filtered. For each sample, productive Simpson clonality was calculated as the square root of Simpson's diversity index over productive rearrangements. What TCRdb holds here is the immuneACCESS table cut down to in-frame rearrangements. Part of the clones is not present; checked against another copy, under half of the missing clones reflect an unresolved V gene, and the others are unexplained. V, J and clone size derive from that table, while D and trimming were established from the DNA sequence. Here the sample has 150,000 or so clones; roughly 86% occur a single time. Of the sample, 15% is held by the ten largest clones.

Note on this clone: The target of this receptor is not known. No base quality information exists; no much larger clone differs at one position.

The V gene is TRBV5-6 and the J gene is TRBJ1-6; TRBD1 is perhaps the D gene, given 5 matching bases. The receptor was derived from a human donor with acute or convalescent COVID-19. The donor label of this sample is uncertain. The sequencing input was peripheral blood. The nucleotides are TGTGCCAGCAGCCTACTTTATGGGACTTATAATTCACCCCTCCACTTT. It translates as CASSLLYGTYNSPLHF.